A selection of T cell receptor beta chains follows, all from one sample in a study of T-cell reconstitution after alpha-beta-depleted transplantation in children. MiXCR was run by TCRdb on the PCR reads, yielding one entry per CDR3 protein. The sample holds some 240,000 distinct CDR3 sequences, roughly a tenth seen once. Specimen: PBMCs from the stem cell graft donor, collected from the stem cell graft. Every receptor here comes from a human donor who donated a stem cell graft to a child with SCID. Each CDR3 is given with its conserved first and last residue. A D gene is named only where the DNA matches it firmly. Expanded clones get a size class; other rows say once, few or many, or leave the size out.

size	V	J	D	DNA	CDR3
few	TRBV28	TRBJ2-5	NA	TGTGCCAGCAGACACACACGGACCCAGTACTTC	CASRHTRTQYF
many	TRBV5-1	TRBJ2-7	NA	TGCGCCAGCGAGCGCCTTCCCGGGAGCTCCTACGAGCAGTACTTC	CASERLPGSSYEQYF
many	TRBV9	TRBJ1-2	TRBD1	TGTGCCAGCAGCGTCAGACCCGGGACAGGCTTATATGGCTACACCTTC	CASSVRPGTGLYGYTF
many	TRBV7-2	TRBJ2-7	NA	TGTGCCAGCAGCTTAGTTGCAGGACAACCAACCTACGAGCAGTACTTC	CASSLVAGQPTYEQYF
many	TRBV29-1	TRBJ1-5	NA	TGCAGCGTTGTGGTTCAGCCCCAGCATTTT	CSVVVQPQHF
many	TRBV20-1	TRBJ2-3	NA	TGCAGTGCTAGAGATTGGGTCCGGACCGTGAGCACAGATACGCAGTATTTT	CSARDWVRTVSTDTQYF
many	TRBV20-1	TRBJ2-1	NA	TGCAGTGCTCGGGGCGGCATTGAGAGAGGCAATGAGCAGTTCTTC	CSARGGIERGNEQFF
few	TRBV7-2	TRBJ1-1	NA	TGTGCCAGCAGCTTCCGACCGGGGGACACTGAAGCTTTCTTT	CASSFRPGDTEAFF
many	TRBV19	TRBJ1-2	TRBD1	TGTGCCAGTAGAACCGGGACAGGGAACTATGGCTACACCTTC	CASRTGTGNYGYTF
many	TRBV5-5	TRBJ1-2	NA	TGTGCCAGCAGCTCGCGACAGGAGAACTATGGCTACACCTTC	CASSSRQENYGYTF
many	TRBV7-9	TRBJ2-1	NA	TGTGCCAGCAGCTTAGGGGGACGCCGGCAGTTCTTC	CASSLGGRRQFF
many	TRBV5-1	TRBJ1-5	TRBD1	TGCGCCAGCAGCCCAGGGGGCCCCAATCAGCCCCAGCATTTT	CASSPGGPNQPQHF
many	TRBV20-1	TRBJ1-5	NA	TGCAGTGCCGAGATGGGTTATAGCAATCAGCCCCAGCATTTT	CSAEMGYSNQPQHF
NA	TRBV29-1	TRBJ2-7	NA	TGCAGCGTTGTCTCGGCGAACTCCTACGAGCAGTACTTC	CSVVSANSYEQYF
many	TRBV2	TRBJ2-1	NA	TGTGCCAGCAGTGATGGGCAGGGGTGGAATGAGCAGTTCTTC	CASSDGQGWNEQFF
NA	TRBV27	TRBJ2-1	NA	TGTGCCAGCAGTCTAAGCCTACATATCTCCTACAATGAGCAGTTCTTC	CASSLSLHISYNEQFF
many	TRBV5-1	TRBJ1-6	NA	TGCGCCAGCAGCTTGTCCGGACCGATAAATTCACCCCTCCACTTT	CASSLSGPINSPLHF
many	TRBV2	TRBJ2-7	NA	TGTGCCAGCAGTCCACATCCGGCGGTTCTTCCCTACGAGCAGTACTTC	CASSPHPAVLPYEQYF
many	TRBV7-9	TRBJ1-1	NA	TGTGCCAGCAGCTTAGGGTTACACACTGAAGCTTTCTTT	CASSLGLHTEAFF
many	TRBV7-2	TRBJ2-7	TRBD1	TGTGCCAGCAGCTTATACATTGGACAGGTGCCCTACGAGCAGTACTTC	CASSLYIGQVPYEQYF
NA	TRBV12-3/TRBV12-4	TRBJ1-2	TRBD1	TGTGCCAGCGGACAGGGGGGTGGCTACACCTTC	CASGQGGGYTF
many	TRBV18	TRBJ2-1	TRBD1	TGTGCCAGCTCACCATTTTGGGACAGGGACGATGAGCAGTTCTTC	CASSPFWDRDDEQFF
many	TRBV9	TRBJ1-2	TRBD1	TGTGCCAGCAGCTACACAGGGGCGGGATATGGCTACACCTTC	CASSYTGAGYGYTF
many	TRBV12-3/TRBV12-4	TRBJ2-1	NA	TGTGCCAGCAGGACTATGGATGAGCAGTTCTTC	CASRTMDEQFF
many	TRBV5-1	TRBJ2-5	NA	TGCGCCAGCAGCTTGATCTCAGGGGAAGGGACCCAGTACTTC	CASSLISGEGTQYF
NA	TRBV18	TRBJ1-1	NA	TGTGCCAGCTCACCACAGGGCATGAACACTGAAGCTTTCTTT	CASSPQGMNTEAFF
many	TRBV2	TRBJ2-2	NA	TGTGCCAGCAGCCAATCAACAGGGTGGAAGGACACCGGGGAGCTGTTTTTT	CASSQSTGWKDTGELFF
NA	TRBV12-3/TRBV12-4	TRBJ1-6	TRBD1	TGTGCCAGCAGTTGGACAGGGGTGGATTCACCCCTCCACTTT	CASSWTGVDSPLHF
many	TRBV3-1	TRBJ1-2	TRBD1	TGTGCCAGCAGCCCCGGGACAGGGGGCTCCTATGGCTACACCTTC	CASSPGTGGSYGYTF
many	TRBV2	TRBJ1-5	NA	TGTGCCAGCCGGGAGTATAGCAATCAGCCCCAGCATTTT	CASREYSNQPQHF
many	TRBV5-6	TRBJ2-2	TRBD2	TGTGCCAGCAGCTCGGTCGGGGGGAGCGGGGAGAACACCGGGGAGCTGTTTTTT	CASSSVGGSGENTGELFF
many	TRBV5-1	TRBJ2-5	TRBD1	TGCGCCAGCAGTCGACAGGGTCAAGAGACCCAGTACTTC	CASSRQGQETQYF
NA	TRBV20-1	TRBJ2-7	NA	TGCAGTGCTAGTGATCGAGGGGAACTAACGTTCGAGCAGTACTTC	CSASDRGELTFEQYF
many	TRBV7-9	TRBJ1-1	NA	TGTGCCAGCAGCGCCGATTGGGGGCCCGGGGCCACTGAAGCTTTCTTT	CASSADWGPGATEAFF
NA	TRBV7-2	TRBJ2-4	NA	TGTGCCAGCAGCAGAGCGCCGGACGCCAAAAACATTCAGTACTTC	CASSRAPDAKNIQYF
NA	TRBV10-1	TRBJ2-2	TRBD2	TGCGCCAACAAACCCGGAGTAGCGGGTGCCGGGGAGCTGTTTTTT	CANKPGVAGAGELFF
many	TRBV10-3	TRBJ2-7	TRBD1	TGTGCCATCAGCCCCGGGACAGGGGCCTACGAGCAGTACTTC	CAISPGTGAYEQYF
many	TRBV9	TRBJ1-2	TRBD1	TGTGCCAGCAGCGTGGGACAGGGGGTTAACTATGGCTACACCTTC	CASSVGQGVNYGYTF
NA	TRBV20-1	TRBJ2-3	TRBD2	TGCAGTGCTAGCGGGGGACTAGCGGATTTCGGCACGCAGTATTTT	CSASGGLADFGTQYF
many	TRBV6-2/TRBV6-3	TRBJ1-3	NA	TGTGCCAGCAGTACCCTGACGGAACTCTCTGGAAACACCATATATTTT	CASSTLTELSGNTIYF